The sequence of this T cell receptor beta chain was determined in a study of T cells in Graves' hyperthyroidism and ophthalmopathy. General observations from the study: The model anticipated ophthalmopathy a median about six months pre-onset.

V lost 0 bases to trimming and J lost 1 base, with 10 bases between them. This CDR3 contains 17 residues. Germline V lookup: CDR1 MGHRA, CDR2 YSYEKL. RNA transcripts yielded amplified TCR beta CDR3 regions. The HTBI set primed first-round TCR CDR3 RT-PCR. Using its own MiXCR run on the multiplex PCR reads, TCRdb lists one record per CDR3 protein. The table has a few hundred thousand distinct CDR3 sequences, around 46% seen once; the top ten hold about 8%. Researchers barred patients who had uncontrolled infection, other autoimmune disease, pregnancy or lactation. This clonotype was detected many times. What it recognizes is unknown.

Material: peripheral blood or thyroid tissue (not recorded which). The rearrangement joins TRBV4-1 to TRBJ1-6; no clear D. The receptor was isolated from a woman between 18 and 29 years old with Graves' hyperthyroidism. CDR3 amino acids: CASSQEKRVSYNSPLHF. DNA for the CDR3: TGCGCCAGCAGCCAAGAAAAGAGGGTATCCTATAATTCACCCCTCCACTTT.